This T cell receptor (beta chain) was recorded in a study of T cells in Graves' hyperthyroidism and ophthalmopathy. Those patients with uncontrolled infection, other autoimmune disease, pregnancy or lactation were excluded. This clonotype was seen only a few times. Antigen: not known. This CDR3 spans 16 amino acids. The trim removed 3 bases at V and 0 bases at J, leaving 5 bases unmatched. Points from the study as a whole: Using 13 V-J features, a model discriminated ophthalmopathy from stable hyperthyroidism.

The source material, RNA transcripts, was used to amplify TCR beta CDR3 regions. During a first-round RT-PCR of the TCR CDR3, the HTBI primer set was used. TCRdb processed the multiplex PCR reads anew with MiXCR; each CDR3 protein has one entry. The table includes more than 300,000 distinct CDR3 sequences, about 18% detected once. The TCR was taken from a man aged 18 to 30 with Graves' ophthalmopathy. Sequences were obtained from blood. The chain employs TRBV12-3 or TRBV12-4 and TRBJ1-5, with 7 nucleotides matching TRBD1. CDR3 amino acids: CASSFWDRHSNQPQHF. CDR3 coding DNA: TGTGCCAGCAGTTTTTGGGACAGACATAGCAATCAGCCCCAGCATTTT.